This T cell receptor (beta chain) was recovered during a study of shared clonotypes between healthy human individuals. The overall study: Donors had three CD4 naive, three CD4 memory, two CD8 naive and one CD8 memory plate apiece. Notes on the study in general: Shared across several donors were about 4.6% of the naive CD4 clonotypes.

The CDR3 length is 11 residues. Germline lookup yields CDR1 SGHAT and CDR2 FQNNGV. V lost 4 bases to trimming and J lost 5 bases, with 5 bases between them. Replicate sorted-subset PCRs were loaded with roughly 200 ng DNA, roughly 33,000 T cell genomes. TCRdb's copy holds only in-frame clones and misses some; the assay was immunoSEQ multiplex PCR. The repertoire has fewer than 3 million clones, 92% of them found once; the top ten carry around 0.35%. Points on this clone: The antigen is undetermined. The same CDR3 also results from other DNA sequences found in this sample.

The donors were adults (healthy and HIV-negative) with no recent acute infections or vaccinations. The chain combines TRBV11-2 with TRBJ2-5, with no clear D. The source is a young man in good health. Some clones in this sample may be carry-over from other donors' samples. Source material: naive CD4+ T cells from PBMCs. Subset specified: CD45RA+ positively selected. CDR3 nucleotide sequence: TGTGCCAGCAGCTCCGGGGAGACCCAGTACTTC. Residues: CASSSGETQYF.